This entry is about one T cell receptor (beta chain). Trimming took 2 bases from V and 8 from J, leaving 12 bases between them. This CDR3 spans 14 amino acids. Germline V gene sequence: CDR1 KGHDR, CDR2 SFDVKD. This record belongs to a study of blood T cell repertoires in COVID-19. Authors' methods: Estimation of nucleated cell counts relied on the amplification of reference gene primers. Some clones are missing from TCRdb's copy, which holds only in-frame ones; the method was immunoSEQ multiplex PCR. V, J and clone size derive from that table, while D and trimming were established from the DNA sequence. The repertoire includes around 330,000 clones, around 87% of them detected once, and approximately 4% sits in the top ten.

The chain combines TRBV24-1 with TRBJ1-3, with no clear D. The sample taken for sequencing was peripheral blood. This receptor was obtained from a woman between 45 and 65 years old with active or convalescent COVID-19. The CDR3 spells CATSDSPPRDTIYF. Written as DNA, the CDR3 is TGTGCCACCAGTGATTCCCCCCCGAGGGACACCATATATTTT.